The 20 T cell receptor beta chains reported below all come from one sample, sequenced in a study of graft-versus-host responses after intestinal transplantation. Only in-frame clones appear in the TCRdb table, and some are missing; sequencing was by immunoSEQ multiplex PCR. The sample has 13,000 or so clones; roughly four fifths are singletons. Material: PBMCs, obtained after intestinal transplantation. All receptors come from a human patient who received an intestinal transplant, so some T cells may come from the graft donor.

The chain is built from TRBV7-9 and TRBJ2-7, with D uncertain. Germline loops: CDR1 SEHNR, CDR2 FQNEAQ (reference sequence). The CDR3 consists of 15 residues. The germline V and J ends were trimmed by 5 bases and 0 bases, with 14 bases remaining between them. CDR3 DNA: TGTGCCAGCAGCGAACTCCCAGGCGGCTCCTACGAGCAGTACTTC. Translation: CASSELPGGSYEQYF.

The chain employs TRBV9 and TRBJ2-3, with D uncertain. Trimming shortened V by 4 bases and J by 3 bases, and 15 bases separated the two germline ends. Germline-derived CDR1 and CDR2 are SGDLS and YYNGEE. The CDR3 covers 15 residues. In DNA, the CDR3 is TGTGCCAGCAGCAATAGGCCTCTCGTGACAGATACGCAGTATTTT. Amino acids: CASSNRPLVTDTQYF.

CDR3 DNA: TGTGCCAGCAGCTTGGGTAGGGGATGGGGTAATGAAAAACTGTTTTTT. Translated: CASSLGRGWGNEKLFF. This chain connects TRBV7-8 to TRBJ1-4; possible D gene TRBD1, 5 bases. CDR3 size: 16 residues. Trimming shortened V by 3 bases and J by 4 bases, and 15 bases separated the two germline ends. The germline V gene encodes CDR1 SGHVS and CDR2 FQNEAQ.

The V call is TRBV10-3, the J call TRBJ2-1, with TRBD1 identical over 7 bases. CDR1 and CDR2 (germline): ENHRY, SYGVKD. The trim removed 3 bases at V and 0 bases at J, leaving 5 bases unmatched. The CDR3 is 16 residues long. The chain's CDR3 is CAISDFGQASYNEQFF. The CDR3 bases are TGTGCCATCAGTGATTTTGGACAGGCCTCCTACAATGAGCAGTTCTTC.

This clone has only a few counts. CDR3 amino acids: CASSVTGETQYF. CDR3 in DNA: TGTGCCAGCAGTGTAACAGGGGAGACCCAGTACTTC. The chain links TRBV2 to TRBJ2-5, with TRBD1 as a possible D gene (6 bases). The CDR3 is 12 amino acids. The germline V gene encodes CDR1 SNHLY and CDR2 FYNNEI. Trimming stripped 4 bases from V and 5 bases from J, with 8 bases between.

CDR3 region: CASSVRGQETQYF. CDR3 nucleotide sequence: TGTGCCAGCAGCGTAAGGGGGCAAGAGACCCAGTACTTC. The V gene is TRBV9, the J gene TRBJ2-5, with D perhaps TRBD1 (6 bases). This CDR3 has 13 residues. Germline assignment: CDR1 SGDLS and CDR2 YYNGEE. V lost 1 base to trimming and J lost 2 bases, with 6 bases between them.

V is TRBV2 and J is TRBJ2-7; the match to TRBD1 covers 7 bases. Germline CDR1 SNHLY, CDR2 FYNNEI. The trim removed 4 bases at V and 2 bases at J, leaving 5 bases unmatched. There are 14 residues in the CDR3. CDR3 residues: CASSVGQLAYEQYF. The DNA for the CDR3 is TGTGCCAGCAGTGTGGGACAGTTGGCCTACGAGCAGTACTTC.

The V and J genes are TRBV9 and TRBJ2-1, with D possibly being TRBD1 or TRBD2 (6 bases each). Looked up from germline, CDR1 is SGDLS and CDR2 is YYNGEE. The CDR3 runs 16 residues. Trimming pared 2 bases from V and 6 bases from J, leaving 18 bases between. This chain's CDR3 is CASSVGAGTVLNEQFF. The CDR3 nucleotides are TGTGCCAGCAGCGTGGGGGCGGGGACGGTACTCAATGAGCAGTTCTTC.

CDR3 DNA: TGCGCCAGCAGCCAAGCGGAGACTAGCGGAGCCAAAAACATTCAGTACTTC. Its protein is CASSQAETSGAKNIQYF. The V call is TRBV4-1, the J call TRBJ2-4; 9 bases are a match to TRBD2. This CDR3 region has 17 residues. Germline CDR1 and CDR2: MGHRA and YSYEKL. With V trimmed by 1 base and J by 0 bases, 4 bases remained unmatched.

This clone occurred once. CDR3 region: CASSFSPNQPQHF. CDR3 DNA: TGTGCCAGCAGTTTTAGCCCCAATCAGCCCCAGCATTTT. This sequence joins TRBV27 and TRBJ1-5; D unclear. CDR1 and CDR2 from the germline V gene are MNHEY and SMNVEV (reference sequence). V lost 3 bases to trimming and J lost 3 bases, with 6 bases between them. The CDR3 loop spans 13 amino acids.

The gene calls are TRBV5-6 and TRBJ1-2; D call uncertain. CDR3 length: 12 residues. Trimming pared 0 bases from V and 0 bases from J, leaving 0 bases between. CDR1 is SGHDT and CDR2 is YYEEEE in the germline V gene. CDR3 sequence reads: CASSLANYGYTF. The CDR3 region has the DNA TGTGCCAGCAGCTTGGCTAACTATGGCTACACCTTC.

This chain joins TRBV9 and TRBJ1-5; D gene unclear. V was clipped by 0 bases and J by 6 bases, with 10 bases between them. The CDR3 runs to 14 residues. CDR1 is SGDLS, CDR2 YYNGEE, per germline. The CDR3 DNA sequence: TGTGCCAGCAGCGTAGGGGGAGTAGGTCAGCCCCAGCATTTT. Amino acid sequence: CASSVGGVGQPQHF.

This chain uses TRBV7-8 with TRBJ1-5; D not certain. Trimming left V 3 bases short and J 0 bases short, with 9 bases between. CDR3 size: 15 residues. Germline-derived CDR1 and CDR2 are SGHVS and FQNEAQ. The CDR3 sequence: CASSLWLLSNQPQHF. The CDR3 nucleotides read TGTGCCAGCAGCTTGTGGCTCCTTAGCAATCAGCCCCAGCATTTT.

The genes are TRBV5-6 and TRBJ1-2; TRBD1 aligns across 7 bases. From germline, CDR1 is SGHDT and CDR2 YYEEEE. This CDR3 contains 15 residues. Trimming at V came to 0 bases and at J to 4 bases, leaving 6 bases not matched to a gene. The CDR3 protein is CASSLGDREVYGYTF. CDR3 in DNA: TGTGCCAGCAGCTTGGGCGACAGGGAGGTCTATGGCTACACCTTC. The whole variable domain, filled in from reference TRBV5-6 and TRBJ1-2, reads DAGVTQSPTHLIKTRGQQVTLRCSPKSGHDTVSWYQQALGQGPQFIFQYYEEEERQRGNFPDRFSGHQFPNYSSELNVNALLLGDSALYLCASSLGDREVYGYTFGSGTRLTVV.

This clone was counted a single time. This sequence joins TRBV7-8 and TRBJ2-7; D uncertain. The V end lost 4 bases, the J end lost 3 bases, and 19 bases lay between the germline ends. Per the germline V gene, CDR1 is SGHVS and CDR2 is FQNEAQ. CDR3 size: 16 residues. The CDR3 nucleotides are TGTGCCAGCAGCTATCGGCGAGGATCCGTATTCTACGAGCAGTACTTC. This translates into CASSYRRGSVFYEQYF.

This clone was found a few times. This chain connects TRBV6-1 to TRBJ1-5; 7 positions match TRBD1. This CDR3 region has 15 residues. Germline assignment: CDR1 MNHNS and CDR2 SASEGT. Trimming at V came to 7 bases and at J to 4 bases, leaving 10 bases not matched to a gene. CDR3 bases: TGTGCCAGCAAACATGGTGGGACAGCGAATCAGCCCCAGCATTTT. Translated: CASKHGGTANQPQHF.

The chain combines TRBV6-1 with TRBJ2-7, with 12 bases lining up with TRBD1. Per the germline V gene, CDR1 is MNHNS and CDR2 is SASEGT. The CDR3 has 15 amino acids. With V trimmed by 6 bases and J by 9 bases, 12 bases remained unmatched. CDR3 coding DNA: TGTGCCAGCAGAACCCCCGGGACAGGGGGCCAAGGGCAGTACTTC. Translating it yields CASRTPGTGGQGQYF.

V and J are TRBV7-3 and TRBJ1-1; D is possibly TRBD1 (6 bases). The CDR3 extends over 13 amino acids. Trimming stripped 5 bases from V and 4 bases from J, with 11 bases between. The V gene's germline CDR1 is SGHTA and CDR2 FQGTGA. This CDR3 reads CASSIGGGTEAFF. In nucleotides, the CDR3 is TGTGCCAGCAGCATAGGGGGAGGCACTGAAGCTTTCTTT.

V usage is TRBV4-2 and J usage is TRBJ1-4; D is unclear. The CDR3 runs 13 residues. Per germline, CDR1 LGHNA and CDR2 YNFKEQ. V gave up 0 bases and J gave up 10 bases, with 9 bases separating them. CDR3 in DNA: TGTGCCAGCAGCCAAGATGGGAGGGTAAAACTGTTTTTT. Its translation: CASSQDGRVKLFF.

The gene calls are TRBV19 and TRBJ2-1, with 7 bases fitting TRBD1. The CDR3 has 12 amino acids. The germline gives CDR1 LNHDA, CDR2 SQIVND (reference sequence). The V and J ends lost 4 bases and 7 bases, in that order; junction bases with no gene match: 1. The DNA of the CDR3 is TGTGCCAGTAGTACAGGGGGAAATGAGCAGTTCTTC. Protein product: CASSTGGNEQFF.